The rows below give T cell receptor beta chains drawn from one sample of a study of graft-versus-host responses after intestinal transplantation. Repertoires were generated with immunoSEQ multiplex PCR, while TCRdb's copy carries only in-frame clones and drops some. The table has some 15,000 clones, 65% to 85% seen once. The input for sequencing was ileum tissue, taken around 470 days after intestinal transplant. The receptors derive from a human patient who received an intestinal transplant, so some T cells may come from the graft donor. Both conserved end residues are part of each CDR3. Each record gives: clone size, D gene, J gene, V gene, CDR3 protein, CDR3 DNA. The D gene is left open where the match is weak. Size tells how often a clone was seen (once, few, many) or the class of an expanded clone, and some rows leave it out.

clone size: NA
D gene: NA
J gene: TRBJ2-7
V gene: TRBV6-1
CDR3 protein: CASNSYEQYF
CDR3 DNA: TGTGCCAGCAACTCCTACGAGCAGTACTTC

clone size: NA
D gene: NA
J gene: TRBJ2-7
V gene: TRBV27
CDR3 protein: CASSSLTGNAHEQYF
CDR3 DNA: TGTGCCAGCAGTTCCCTAACAGGGAATGCCCACGAGCAGTACTTC

clone size: NA
D gene: NA
J gene: TRBJ2-5
V gene: TRBV5-1
CDR3 protein: CASSSGFRRRAPKETQYF
CDR3 DNA: TGCGCCAGCAGCTCCGGGTTTCGTAGGCGGGCCCCTAAAGAGACCCAGTACTTC

clone size: NA
D gene: TRBD1
J gene: TRBJ2-5
V gene: TRBV28
CDR3 protein: CASSSGGQGALWETQYF
CDR3 DNA: TGTGCCAGCAGTTCGGGAGGACAGGGGGCTCTCTGGGAGACCCAGTACTTC

clone size: few
D gene: NA
J gene: TRBJ2-5
V gene: TRBV11-2
CDR3 protein: CASSHGNVEAQYF
CDR3 DNA: TGTGCCAGCAGCCACGGTAATGTGGAGGCCCAGTACTTC

clone size: NA
D gene: TRBD2
J gene: TRBJ2-2
V gene: TRBV5-4
CDR3 protein: CASSSLAGGHTGELFF
CDR3 DNA: TGTGCCAGCAGCTCCCTAGCGGGGGGGCACACCGGGGAGCTGTTTTTT

clone size: NA
D gene: TRBD2
J gene: TRBJ2-1
V gene: TRBV10-1
CDR3 protein: CASGGTSGEQFF
CDR3 DNA: TGCGCCAGCGGGGGGACTAGCGGTGAGCAGTTCTTC

clone size: NA
D gene: NA
J gene: TRBJ2-7
V gene: TRBV11-2
CDR3 protein: CASSLFGEGEQYF
CDR3 DNA: NA

clone size: once
D gene: NA
J gene: TRBJ2-1
V gene: TRBV4-2
CDR3 protein: CASSQEQLDYNEQFF
CDR3 DNA: TGTGCCAGCAGCCAAGAACAACTAGACTACAATGAGCAGTTCTTC

clone size: NA
D gene: TRBD2
J gene: TRBJ2-7
V gene: TRBV27
CDR3 protein: CASSLYTAGGRDEQYF
CDR3 DNA: TGTGCCAGCAGTTTATACACCGCGGGGGGTCGGGACGAGCAGTACTTC

clone size: NA
D gene: TRBD1
J gene: TRBJ1-4
V gene: TRBV5-1
CDR3 protein: CASSWGTGGAGTNEKLFF
CDR3 DNA: TGCGCCAGCAGCTGGGGGACAGGGGGCGCGGGAACTAATGAAAAACTGTTTTTT